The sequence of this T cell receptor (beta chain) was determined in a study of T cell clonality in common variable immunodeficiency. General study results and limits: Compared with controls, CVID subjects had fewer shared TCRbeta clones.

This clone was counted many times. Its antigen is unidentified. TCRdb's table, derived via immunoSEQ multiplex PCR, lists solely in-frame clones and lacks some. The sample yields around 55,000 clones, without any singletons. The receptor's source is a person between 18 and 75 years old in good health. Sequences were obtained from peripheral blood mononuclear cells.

CDR3 bases read: TGTGCCAGCAGCTTAGTGTTGGGACAGCCCAGTTCCACAGATACG. Its protein is CASSLVLGQPSSTDT. The full CDR3 is CASSLVLGQPSSTDTQYF. The V gene is TRBV7-6, the J gene TRBJ2-3; 7 positions agree with TRBD1. The read is 3 residues too short to cover the CDR3 end, so that end is filled in from the germline J gene. This CDR3 contains 18 residues. The V segment lost 1 base and the J segment 2 bases; nucleotides outside the gene matches: 12. CDR1 and CDR2 from the germline V gene are SGHVS and FNYEAQ.